These T cell receptor beta chains were read from a single sample in a study of technical replicates of blood from a few donors. Generated by immunoSEQ multiplex PCR, the TCRdb table keeps only in-frame clones and is missing some. The sample lists just under 60,000 clones, roughly 91% occurring once. Input material: PBMCs. The receptors stem from a human donor in good health. Some clones in this sample may be carry-over from other donors' samples. CDR3s include the opening cysteine and the closing phenylalanine or tryptophan. The D gene is left open where the match is weak. Clone size, where shown, is once, few, many, or a class for clones that have expanded.

d_call j_call v_call cdr3_length clone_size cdr3_nt cdr3_aa
TRBD2 TRBJ2-7 TRBV27 18 . TGTGCCAGCAGTTTATCCGTACCCCGGGGGGTGAGTTCCTACGAGCAGTACTTC CASSLSVPRGVSSYEQYF
TRBD1 TRBJ2-3 TRBV15 16 . TGTGCCACCAGCAGAGTGTGGGGACAGAGGGCAGATACGCAGTATTTT CATSRVWGQRADTQYF
TRBD2 TRBJ2-1 TRBV6-5 15 . TGTGCCAGCAGTGCGGGGGTAGTGGGTTACAATGAGCAGTTCTTC CASSAGVVGYNEQFF
TRBD1 TRBJ1-4 TRBV11-3 19 . TGTGCCAGCAGCTTACGTGAGGACAGGGTTTTGCGTTGGCTTGAAAAACTGTTTTTT CASSLREDRVLRWLEKLFF
. TRBJ2-7 TRBV4-3 15 few TGCGCCAGCAGCCAAGATCGAGGGCAGAACTACGAGCAGTACTTC CASSQDRGQNYEQYF
TRBD2 TRBJ2-7 TRBV7-8 15 few TGTGCCAGCAGCTGGTCTAGAGCGGGAGCAGGCGAGCAGTACTTC CASSWSRAGAGEQYF
TRBD2 TRBJ2-3 TRBV5-5 15 once TGTGCCAGCAGTCGGACTAGCGGGAGTGCAGATACGCAGTATTTT CASSRTSGSADTQYF
. TRBJ2-7 TRBV2 11 . TGTGCCAGCAGCCTATCCTACGAGCAGTACTTC CASSLSYEQYF
. TRBJ2-7 TRBV19 13 . TGTGCCAGTAGTCCCGTAAACTCCTACGAGCAGTACTTC CASSPVNSYEQYF
TRBD2 TRBJ2-3 TRBV27 17 . TGTGCCAGCAGTACTGGACTAGCGGGGGAACACACAGATACGCAGTATTTT CASSTGLAGEHTDTQYF
TRBD2 TRBJ2-1 TRBV2 14 . TGTGCCAGCAGTACCTCAACGGGGGGGAATGAGCAGTTCTTC CASSTSTGGNEQFF
. TRBJ2-2 TRBV5-1 15 . TGCGCCAGCAGCTTGTGGACTCCGAACACCGGGGAGCTGTTTTTT CASSLWTPNTGELFF
. TRBJ2-1 TRBV4-2 15 . TGTGCCAGCAGCCAAGATTCTAGGGGTTATGATGAGCAGTTCTTC CASSQDSRGYDEQFF
. TRBJ1-1 TRBV7-2 14 . TGTGCCAGCACCGCGGAAAGGGGTCGCACTGAAGCTTTCTTT CASTAERGRTEAFF
. TRBJ2-1 TRBV4-3 16 few TGCGCCAGCAGCCAAGAAACGGACTCCTTCTACAATGAGCAGTTCTTC CASSQETDSFYNEQFF
. TRBJ1-2 TRBV9 13 . TGTGCCAGCAGCGCAGAGGACAGAGATGGCTACACCTTC CASSAEDRDGYTF
TRBD1 TRBJ2-2 TRBV2 15 . TGTGCCAGCAGTGAACAGGGGGCGCAGGCCGGGGAGCTGTTTTTT CASSEQGAQAGELFF
. TRBJ1-2 TRBV2 13 . TGTGCCAGGGGGAGCCAGCCCCGAAATGGCTACACCTTC CARGSQPRNGYTF
. TRBJ1-1 TRBV5-6 14 . TGTGCCAGCAGCCGGTGGGGGGTGAACACTGAAGCTTTCTTT CASSRWGVNTEAFF
. TRBJ1-2 TRBV21-1 19 . TGTGCCAGCAGCAAAGGGCGGACAGCTGGGGTCGACCGACCCTATGGCTACACCTTC CASSKGRTAGVDRPYGYTF
. TRBJ2-1 TRBV27 15 . TGTGCCAGCAGTCCCCCTGGAGTCACCTACAATGAGCAGTTCTTC CASSPPGVTYNEQFF
TRBD1 TRBJ2-2 TRBV13 15 . TGTGCCAGCAGCTATACGGGACAGAGCACCGGGGAGCTGTTTTTT CASSYTGQSTGELFF
TRBD1 TRBJ2-7 TRBV19 15 . TGTGCCAGTAGATACGGGGGACAGGGGGCCTACGAGCAGTACTTC CASRYGGQGAYEQYF
. TRBJ1-5 TRBV18 13 . TGTGCCAGCTCATCAGATAGCAATCAGCCCCAGCATTTT CASSSDSNQPQHF
. TRBJ1-2 TRBV7-2 14 . TGTGCCAGCAGCTCCCAGGGGATGGGCTATGGCTACACCTTC CASSSQGMGYGYTF
TRBD1 TRBJ1-1 TRBV2 15 . TGTGCCAGCAGTGAAGTTCAGGGGGCTGGCACTGAAGCTTTCTTT CASSEVQGAGTEAFF
. TRBJ2-1 TRBV4-3 18 . TGCGCCAGCAGCCAAGAAAGTATCCGGGAGAGCTCCTACAATGAGCAGTTCTTC CASSQESIRESSYNEQFF
TRBD2 TRBJ2-2 TRBV19 15 . TGTGCCAGTAGGGTCGAGCGGGGACGGACCGGGGAGCTGTTTTTT CASRVERGRTGELFF
. TRBJ2-1 TRBV27 13 . TGTGCCAGCAGAAGAACTAGCTCTCATGAGCAGTTCTTC CASRRTSSHEQFF
TRBD1 TRBJ1-1 TRBV6-4 14 . TGTGCCAGCAGTGCAGGGGGGTGGAACACTGAAGCTTTCTTT CASSAGGWNTEAFF
TRBD1 TRBJ2-5 TRBV4-1 14 . TGCGCCAGCAGCCAAGGACAGGGTTTAGAGACCCAGTACTTC CASSQGQGLETQYF
TRBD2 TRBJ2-3 TRBV7-6 19 . TGTGCCAGCAGCTCCCGTAATAGCGGGGGTCCAACTAGCACAGATACGCAGTATTTT CASSSRNSGGPTSTDTQYF
TRBD2 TRBJ2-1 TRBV5-1 15 . TGCGCCAGCAGCTTTCTAGCGGGAGGCCCCAATGAGCAGTTCTTC CASSFLAGGPNEQFF
TRBD1 TRBJ2-7 TRBV5-1 15 . TGCGCCAGCAGCTTGCCCGGGACAGGGGGCTATGAGCAGTACTTC CASSLPGTGGYEQYF
TRBD1 TRBJ2-1 TRBV2 15 . TGTGCCAGCAAGACCGACAGGGGGGAGTACAATGAGCAGTTCTTC CASKTDRGEYNEQFF
. TRBJ2-7 TRBV7-2 13 . TGTGCCAGCAGCTTCAACAGGGTCTACGAGCAGTACTTC CASSFNRVYEQYF
. TRBJ1-2 TRBV28 13 once TGTGCCAGCAGTTTAGACAGAAACTATGGCTACACCTTC CASSLDRNYGYTF
TRBD1 TRBJ1-2 TRBV7-2 14 . TGTGCCAGCAGCCTGGACAGGGGGAAGTATGGCTACACCTTC CASSLDRGKYGYTF
. TRBJ2-7 TRBV29-1 14 . TGCAGCGTTGTTGGGCCTAAAAGCTCCTACGAGCAGTACTTC CSVVGPKSSYEQYF
. TRBJ2-2 TRBV2 15 . TGTGCCAGCAAACCCTCTAGGCGGAACACCGGGGAGCTGTTTTTT CASKPSRRNTGELFF
TRBD1 TRBJ1-1 TRBV4-1 14 . TGCGCCAGCAGCCAAACAGGGGTAAGGACTGAAGCTTTCTTT CASSQTGVRTEAFF
TRBD1 TRBJ2-3 TRBV29-1 13 . TGCAGCGCTGCCGGGACAGGGGCAGATACGCAGTATTTT CSAAGTGADTQYF
TRBD2 TRBJ2-1 TRBV29-1 15 . TGCAGCGTGAGGGCGGGCCTAGCGGGGCGGAATGAGCAGTTCTTC CSVRAGLAGRNEQFF
. TRBJ1-2 TRBV4-2 16 . TGTGCCAGCAGCCAAGATAGGTCCCCCCAAGGCGGTGGCTACACCTTC CASSQDRSPQGGGYTF
TRBD2 TRBJ2-7 TRBV7-3 14 . TGTGCCAGCAGCTTGGCGGGAGGGCCGTCCGAGCAGTACTTC CASSLAGGPSEQYF
TRBD1 TRBJ1-6 TRBV30 14 . TGTGCCTGTACAGGGGGCGTAAATAATTCACCCCTCCACTTT CACTGGVNNSPLHF
TRBD1 TRBJ2-5 TRBV5-4 14 . TGTGCCAGCAGCTCTGGACAGGGACAAGAGACCCAGTACTTC CASSSGQGQETQYF
TRBD1 TRBJ1-1 TRBV19 14 . TGTGCCAGTAGTTCACAGGGGGTTCTTTCTGAAGCTTTCTTT CASSSQGVLSEAFF
. TRBJ2-7 TRBV7-8 14 . TGTGCCAGCAGAAGGCAGGGAACTGTCTACGAGCAGTACTTC CASRRQGTVYEQYF
. TRBJ1-1 TRBV19 15 . TGTGCCAGTAGTGGAACTGGGCTCACGAACACTGAAGCTTTCTTT CASSGTGLTNTEAFF
. TRBJ2-5 TRBV14 15 . TGTGCCAGCAGCCGTAGTAGGAAGGGGCAAGAGACCCAGTACTTC CASSRSRKGQETQYF
. TRBJ2-3 TRBV7-2 12 . TGTGCCAGCAGCCCTTTCACAGATACGCAGTATTTT CASSPFTDTQYF
. TRBJ2-3 TRBV11-2 15 . TGTGCCAGCAGCTTCAAGCTCGGAGCCCCAGATACGCAGTATTTT CASSFKLGAPDTQYF
TRBD1 TRBJ1-2 TRBV7-3 13 . TGTGCCAGCAGCCCGGGACAGGGTTTAGGCTACACCTTC CASSPGQGLGYTF
TRBD2 TRBJ2-3 TRBV2 14 . TGTGCCACTAACGGCGGGAGGGGTGCAGATACGCAGTATTTT CATNGGRGADTQYF
. TRBJ2-5 TRBV12-5 13 . TGTGCTAGTGGCCCCCAGGGGCAAGAGACCCAGTACTTC CASGPQGQETQYF
TRBD2 TRBJ2-5 TRBV11-1 16 . TGTGCCAGCAGCGAGTGGGGACTAGCGGGGCAAGAGACCCAGTACTTC CASSEWGLAGQETQYF
. TRBJ1-5 TRBV18 15 . TGTGCCAGCTCACCATACTCAGGACAGTTATGGCCCCAGCATTTT CASSPYSGQLWPQHF